Below, 2 T cell receptor beta chains from the same sample are listed, as sequenced in a study of beta chain features in type 1 diabetes. Study-wide points: TCRB CDR3 length was moderately but significantly reduced in all four CD4+ subsets of Type 1 diabetes patients.

Reverse transcribing all isolated RNA meant expressed TCRB transcripts were sequenced. Here immunoSEQ multiplex PCR was the method, and the copy in TCRdb shows in-frame clones only, minus some. The sample lists over 200,000 clones; about 11% were seen once. For these TCRs, the target antigens are not known. The sequencing input was naive CD4+ T cells from blood. These receptors all stem from a man aged 25-45 years with type 1 diabetes.

This clone occurred a few times. The genes are TRBV6-5 and TRBJ2-7, with 7 bases matching TRBD1. The CDR3 consists of 15 residues. Germline-derived CDR1 and CDR2 are MNHEY and SVGAGI. The trim removed 6 bases at V and 0 bases at J, leaving 8 bases unmatched. The CDR3 sequence: CASRPFGDSSYEQYF. The CDR3 region has the DNA TGTGCCAGCAGGCCTTTCGGGGACAGCTCCTACGAGCAGTACTTC.

This chain connects TRBV5-1 to TRBJ2-3; 7 nucleotides align to TRBD2. The CDR3 contains 15 residues. The germline CDR1 and CDR2 sequences are SGHRS and YFSETQ. Trimming at V came to 3 bases and at J to 2 bases, leaving 6 bases not matched to a gene. The CDR3 spells CASSSGLDSTDTQYF. DNA for the CDR3: TGCGCCAGCAGCTCCGGACTAGACTCCACAGATACGCAGTATTTT.